These T cell receptor beta chains were read from a single sample in a study of CD8+CD57+ T cells in acquired aplastic anemia. MiXCR, run by TCRdb on the reads, gives a single entry per CDR3 protein. The table includes about 200,000 distinct CDR3 sequences, 34% detected once. Material for sequencing was sorted CD4+, CD8+, or CD8+CD57+ T cells (not recorded which) from PBMCs. These receptor sequences come from a human donor in good health, serving as a control. The CDR3 runs from the conserved cysteine through the conserved F or W. A D gene is named only where the DNA matches it firmly. Rows may omit the clone size; those that give it use once, few, many or a size class.

TRBJ2-7,TRBV19,-,-,CASSIVQGPYEQYF,TGTGCCAGTAGTATAGTACAGGGACCCTACGAGCAGTACTTC
TRBJ2-7,TRBV20-1,-,-,CSARTRPYEQYF,TGCAGTGCAAGGACTCGCCCCTACGAGCAGTACTTC
TRBJ1-5,TRBV19,TRBD1,-,CASSTTGAGQPQHF,TGTGCCAGTAGTACCACAGGGGCCGGTCAGCCCCAGCATTTT
TRBJ2-3,TRBV20-1,-,-,CSASSLAKDTQYF,TGCAGTGCTAGCTCGCTAGCCAAAGATACGCAGTATTTT
TRBJ2-2,TRBV5-1,TRBD2,few,CASSLSAGEAGELFF,TGCGCCAGCAGCTTGTCCGCGGGAGAGGCCGGGGAGCTGTTTTTT
TRBJ1-1,TRBV2,-,many,CASRVTTEAFF,TGTGCCAGCAGGGTAACGACTGAAGCTTTCTTT
TRBJ2-3,TRBV9,TRBD2,few,CASSVGTSGGSTDTQYF,TGTGCCAGCAGCGTAGGTACTAGCGGGGGGAGCACAGATACGCAGTATTTT
TRBJ2-5,TRBV5-1,TRBD2,few,CASSLVGGALAGEETQYF,TGCGCCAGCAGCTTGGTCGGAGGGGCACTAGCGGGAGAAGAGACCCAGTACTTC
TRBJ2-2,TRBV7-9,-,many,CASRGTPNTGELFF,TGTGCCAGCCGAGGGACACCGAACACCGGGGAGCTGTTTTTT
TRBJ2-7,TRBV7-2,TRBD2,many,CASSQTGTSYEQYF,TGTGCCAGCAGCCAGACCGGGACTAGCTACGAGCAGTACTTC
TRBJ1-5,TRBV29-1,TRBD1,many,CSVGPLTGGFAGQPQHF,TGCAGCGTCGGACCCCTCACAGGGGGGTTCGCGGGTCAGCCCCAGCATTTT
TRBJ2-3,TRBV9,-,many,CASSREGHTDTQYF,TGTGCCAGCAGCCGCGAGGGCCACACAGATACGCAGTATTTT
TRBJ1-1,TRBV15,TRBD1,many,CATRLQGDTEAFF,TGTGCCACCCGTCTACAGGGGGACACTGAAGCTTTCTTT
TRBJ1-1,TRBV3-1,-,few,CASSQDRGVGAFF,TGTGCCAGCAGCCAAGATCGGGGGGTCGGAGCTTTCTTT
TRBJ2-3,TRBV24-1,-,many,CATSDSDLDTQYF,TGTGCCACCAGTGATTCGGACTTAGATACGCAGTATTTT
TRBJ2-1,TRBV27,-,-,CASSGSSQPFF,TGTGCCAGCAGTGGCTCGAGCCAACCGTTCTTC